The 32 T cell receptor beta chains presented below share a single source sample, sequenced in a study of T cells in Graves' hyperthyroidism and ophthalmopathy. TCR beta CDR3 sequences were amplified from RNA transcripts. The TCR CDR3 was amplified in a first-round RT-PCR using the HTBI primer set. A single record per CDR3 protein comes from TCRdb applying MiXCR to the multiplex PCR reads. Here the sample spans approximately 420,000 distinct CDR3 sequences, about an eighth being singletons. The sequencing sample was made of blood. Every receptor here comes from a woman between 18 and 30 years old with Graves' hyperthyroidism.

The chain employs TRBV5-4 and TRBJ2-1, with 10 bases lining up with TRBD2. The CDR3 extends over 15 amino acids. J gave up 10 bases and V 1 base, and 8 bases lay outside the gene matches. Per the germline V gene, CDR1 is SGHNT and CDR2 is YYREEE (reference sequence). CDR3 nucleotides: TGTGCCAGCAGCTTGATAGGGCTAGCGGGAGACGAGCAGTTCTTC. It encodes CASSLIGLAGDEQFF.

This clonotype was counted at least ten times. This rearrangement joins TRBV11-2 to TRBJ2-7; D perhaps matches TRBD2 (6 bases). The germline V gene encodes CDR1 SGHAT and CDR2 FQNNGV. V lost 7 bases and J 2 bases, leaving 21 bases between the germline ends. The CDR3 spans 16 residues. The CDR3, as DNA: TGTGCCAGCACCCTCACGCCGGCTAGCGCTGCCTACGAGCAGTACTTC. Translation: CASTLTPASAAYEQYF.

V is TRBV6-2 or TRBV6-3 and J is TRBJ2-5; D possibly corresponds to TRBD2 (6 bases). This CDR3 is 18 amino acids long. V shed 7 bases and J shed 1 base, with 25 bases lying between them. From germline, CDR1 is MNHEY and CDR2 SVGEGT. This chain's CDR3 is CASTLGVAALKFQETQYF. CDR3 nucleotides: TGTGCCAGCACCCTTGGGGTAGCGGCGCTTAAATTCCAAGAGACCCAGTACTTC.

This clonotype was found many times. V gene TRBV29-1 combines with J gene TRBJ1-1, with 7 bases matching TRBD1. Per the germline V gene, CDR1 is SQVTM and CDR2 is ANQGSEA. V lost 4 bases to trimming and J lost 4 bases; unmatched junction nucleotides: 9. The CDR3 runs to 14 residues. CDR3 in DNA: TGCAGCGTTGGACCGACAGGGACACTCACTGAAGCTTTCTTT. It encodes CSVGPTGTLTEAFF.

Ten or more counts support this clonotype. The chain is built from TRBV29-1 and TRBJ2-1; D might be TRBD2 (6 bases). The V and J ends lost 6 bases and 13 bases respectively, with 16 bases between them. The V gene's germline CDR1 is SQVTM and CDR2 ANQGSEA. This CDR3 contains 11 residues. This CDR3 is CSVEVREYQFF. The CDR3 region has the DNA TGCAGCGTGGAGGTCCGGGAGTATCAGTTCTTC.

The chain couples TRBV29-1 to TRBJ2-2; TRBD1 aligns across 8 bases. Germline lookup yields CDR1 SQVTM and CDR2 ANQGSEA. V lost 4 bases, J lost 1 base, and 2 bases stayed unmatched. The CDR3 covers 14 residues. The CDR3 loop is CSVAGTGNTGELFF. The CDR3 region has the DNA TGCAGCGTTGCCGGGACAGGGAACACCGGGGAGCTGTTTTTT.

Turning to this clonotype: A single base separates this from a much larger clone, so it may be a read error. The chain employs TRBV12-3 or TRBV12-4 and TRBJ2-7, with TRBD2 matching over 7 bases. The ends lost 6 bases at V and 9 bases at J; junction bases unmatched: 8. The CDR3 length is 12 residues. The CDR3 region is CASSRSTGGQYF. The CDR3 nucleotides read TGTGCCAGCAGCCGTTCAACGGGGGGGCAGTACTTC.

The chain recombines TRBV25-1 with TRBJ1-4, with TRBD1 as a possible D gene (6 bases). The germline V gene has CDR1 MGHDK and CDR2 SYGVNS. Between the trimmed V and J ends, which lost 6 bases and 6 bases, there was a span of 11 bases. This CDR3 region has 13 residues. CDR3 region: CASSDGGHEKLFF. The CDR3 DNA reads as TGTGCCAGCAGCGACGGGGGGCATGAAAAACTGTTTTTT.

This clonotype was seen many times. This sequence joins TRBV30 and TRBJ1-1, with 8 bases matching TRBD1. CDR3 size: 12 residues. CDR1 and CDR2 from the germline V gene are GTSNPN and SVGIG (reference sequence). With V trimmed by 5 bases and J by 11 bases, 10 bases remained unmatched. The CDR3 protein is CAWDPGTGWAFF. The CDR3 nucleotides are TGTGCCTGGGATCCTGGGACAGGTTGGGCTTTCTTT.

This clonotype was counted between two and nine times. The chain couples TRBV29-1 to TRBJ2-7; D possibly uses TRBD1 or TRBD2 (5 bases each). The V end was cut by 4 bases, the J end by 1 base, with 8 bases between. The CDR3 totals 12 residues. Per the germline V gene, CDR1 is SQVTM and CDR2 is ANQGSEA. The CDR3 DNA follows: TGCAGCGTTGGGGACGGGTCCTACGAGCAGTACTTC. The encoded protein is CSVGDGSYEQYF.

This clonotype occurred many times. This sequence joins TRBV27 and TRBJ1-2; 8 bases are a match to TRBD1. CDR1 is MNHEY and CDR2 is SMNVEV in the germline V gene (reference sequence). This CDR3 is 15 amino acids long. The J segment lost 6 bases and the V segment lost 3 bases, leaving 9 bases of the junction unmatched. The CDR3 sequence is CASSFTGGSVDGYTF. CDR3 DNA sequence: TGTGCCAGCAGTTTCACAGGGGGGAGTGTGGATGGCTACACCTTC.

In its sample, this clonotype was seen many times. This sequence joins TRBV18 and TRBJ2-3; 12 nucleotides agree with TRBD2. V trimming: 5 bases; J trimming: 2 bases; junction bases outside the gene matches: 5. In germline, CDR1 is KGHSH, CDR2 LQKENI. CDR3 length: 16 residues. For the CDR3, the DNA is TGTGCCAGCTCAATGACTAGCGGGAGTTTCACAGATACGCAGTATTTT. It translates to CASSMTSGSFTDTQYF.

This clonotype was counted at least ten times. The CDR3 DNA reads as TGTGCCAGCAGTCAGGACGTCTCTGGAAACACCATATATTTT. Translating it yields CASSQDVSGNTIYF. The J gene is TRBJ1-3, the V gene TRBV6-2 or TRBV6-3; unclear D gene. Germline V gene sequence: CDR1 MNHEY, CDR2 SVGEGT. Trimming took off 5 bases at V and 0 bases at J, with 8 bases between the two ends. The CDR3 is made up of 14 amino acids.

The V and J genes are TRBV19 and TRBJ2-7, with TRBD2 matching over 9 bases. With V trimmed by 1 base and J by 7 bases, 8 bases remained unmatched. This CDR3 spans 15 amino acids. Germline lookup yields CDR1 LNHDA and CDR2 SQIVND (reference sequence). Written as DNA, the CDR3 is TGTGCCAGTAGTATAGGAGTAGCGGGAGTTGAAGAGCAGTACTTC. It encodes CASSIGVAGVEEQYF.

At least ten counts were recorded for this clonotype. The chain joins TRBV5-1 to TRBJ2-3; 12 bases are shared with TRBD2. The V gene's germline CDR1 is SGHRS and CDR2 YFSETQ. The ends lost 1 base at V and 0 bases at J; junction bases unmatched: 3. The CDR3 spans 17 residues. The CDR3 region is CASSLMLAGGSTDTQYF. The CDR3 DNA is TGCGCCAGCAGCTTGATGCTAGCGGGAGGGAGCACAGATACGCAGTATTTT.

This clonotype has just a few counts. V is TRBV2 and J is TRBJ1-2; no definite D call. The CDR3 covers 16 residues. CDR1 and CDR2 (germline): SNHLY, FYNNEI. With 6 bases removed from V and 0 bases from J, the gap between germline ends came to 17 bases. The CDR3, as DNA: TGTGCCAGCAGCTTTTCCGACGGAAGAGCTAACTATGGCTACACCTTC. Residues: CASSFSDGRANYGYTF.

This clonotype appeared many times. The V gene is TRBV28, the J gene TRBJ2-2; the D gene is possibly TRBD1 (7 bases). The CDR3 length is 16 residues. The germline gives CDR1 MDHEN, CDR2 SYDVKM. V lost 2 bases, J lost 4 bases, and 14 bases lay in between. The CDR3 DNA follows: TGTGCCAGCAGTTTAAGACAGGGACTGAGCACCGGGGAGCTGTTTTTT. Translation gives CASSLRQGLSTGELFF. Full variable domain (missing parts from reference TRBV28 and TRBJ2-2): DVKVTQSSRYLVKRTGEKVFLECVQDMDHENMFWYRQDPGLGLRLIYFSYDVKMKEKGDIPEGYSVSREKKERFSLILESASTNQTSMYLCASSLRQGLSTGELFFGEGSRLTVL.

This clonotype was observed a handful of times. The gene calls are TRBV19 and TRBJ1-6; D is uncertain. From germline, CDR1 is LNHDA and CDR2 SQIVND (reference sequence). Trimming removed 0 bases at V and 4 bases at J, with 7 bases between. This CDR3 has 15 amino acids. The CDR3 sequence is CASSIDRQYNSPLHF. The CDR3 nucleotides are TGTGCCAGTAGTATAGATCGTCAGTATAATTCACCCCTCCACTTT. Full variable domain (outside the CDR3, taken from reference TRBV19 and TRBJ1-6): DGGITQSPKYLFRKEGQNVTLSCEQNLNHDAMYWYRQDPGQGLRLIYYSQIVNDFQKGDIAEGYSVSREKKESFPLTVTSAQKNPTAFYLCASSIDRQYNSPLHFGNGTRLTVT.

This clonotype was observed a handful of times. This chain uses TRBV10-3 with TRBJ1-6; D possibly corresponds to TRBD1 (6 bases). Germline lookup yields CDR1 ENHRY and CDR2 SYGVKD. The CDR3 loop spans 16 amino acids. V lost 3 bases to trimming and J lost 1 base, with 10 bases between them. The CDR3 is CAISDRQGSYNSPLHF. CDR3 in DNA: TGTGCCATCAGTGATCGTCAGGGGTCCTATAATTCACCCCTCCACTTT.

This clonotype was seen a few times. This chain connects TRBV7-9 to TRBJ2-7; weak D call: TRBD2 (6 bases). Germline V gene lookup returns CDR1 SEHNR and CDR2 FQNEAQ (reference sequence). V was pared by 5 bases and J by 5 bases, with 16 bases between. This CDR3 region has 14 residues. The CDR3 here is CASSLRLAGNEQYF. The CDR3, as DNA: TGTGCCAGCAGCCTCCGGTTGGCGGGGAACGAGCAGTACTTC.

This clonotype was seen at least ten times. J is TRBJ2-3 and V is TRBV11-1; 8 bases are a match to TRBD1. The germline CDR1 and CDR2 sequences are SGHAT and FQDESV (reference sequence). The CDR3 has 15 residues. J gave up 4 bases and V 5 bases, and 8 bases lay outside the gene matches. CDR3 nucleotide sequence: TGTGCCAGCAGCCGACGCGGACAGGGCGCAGATACGCAGTATTTT. It translates to CASSRRGQGADTQYF. The full variable domain, completed using reference TRBV11-1 and TRBJ2-3, is EAEVAQSPRYKITEKSQAVAFWCDPISGHATLYWYRQILGQGPELLVQFQDESVVDDSQLPKDRFSAERLKGVDSTLKIQPAELGDSAMYLCASSRRGQGADTQYFGPGTRLTVL.

This clonotype has a handful of counts. The chain is built from TRBV6-1 and TRBJ1-2; maybe TRBD1 (6 bases). The CDR3 runs 15 residues. Germline V CDR1 and CDR2: MNHNS, SASEGT. V was trimmed by 5 bases and J by 2 bases, leaving 15 bases between them. This CDR3 is CASSNSGQANYGYTF. The DNA of the CDR3 is TGTGCCAGCAGTAATTCGGGACAAGCGAACTATGGCTACACCTTC.

This clonotype appeared many times. The chain combines TRBV2 with TRBJ2-1; 7 bases are a match to TRBD1. This CDR3 has 15 residues. Trimming removed 7 bases from V and 4 bases from J; junction bases left unmatched: 10. Per the germline V gene, CDR1 is SNHLY and CDR2 is FYNNEI. The CDR3 DNA reads as TGTGCCAGCACCAGGGACAGCTTTACTTACAATGAGCAGTTCTTC. It encodes CASTRDSFTYNEQFF. Drawing the rest from reference TRBV2 and TRBJ2-1, the complete variable domain is EPEVTQTPSHQVTQMGQEVILRCVPISNHLYFYWYRQILGQKVEFLVSFYNNEISEKSEIFDDQFSVERPDGSNFTLKIRSTKLEDSAMYFCASTRDSFTYNEQFFGPGTRLTVL.

This clonotype was counted many times. J is TRBJ1-5 and V is TRBV5-1, with D unclear. V lost 2 bases, J lost 6 bases, and 6 bases lay in between. This CDR3 is built from 12 residues. The V gene's germline CDR1 is SGHRS and CDR2 YFSETQ. CDR3 in amino acids: CASSLPGQPQHF. Here the CDR3 DNA reads TGCGCCAGCAGCTTACCCGGTCAGCCCCAGCATTTT.

This clonotype was detected many times. The gene calls are TRBV7-2 and TRBJ1-1; D not resolved. The CDR3 extends over 15 amino acids. V dropped 3 bases and J dropped 3 bases, with 14 bases sitting between them. Germline loops: CDR1 SGHTA, CDR2 FQGNSA. CDR3 in amino acids: CASSLVSVTYTEAFF. In DNA form, the CDR3 reads TGTGCCAGCAGCTTGGTTAGCGTGACATACACTGAAGCTTTCTTT.

This clonotype was recorded a few times. The genes are TRBV27 and TRBJ2-3; 9 bases align to TRBD1. Trimming at V came to 6 bases and at J to 0 bases, leaving 10 bases not matched to a gene. Germline CDR1 and CDR2: MNHEY and SMNVEV (reference sequence). This CDR3 comprises 17 residues. DNA of the CDR3: TGTGCCAGCAGACCGTATCCCGGGACAGGGAGCACAGATACGCAGTATTTT. This encodes CASRPYPGTGSTDTQYF.

This clonotype occurred many times. The rearrangement links TRBV2 to TRBJ2-7; D unresolved. There are 13 residues in the CDR3. Germline CDR1 is SNHLY and CDR2 is FYNNEI. Trimming cost V 7 bases and J 4 bases, with 14 bases left between them. The CDR3 region is CASTGRTPYEQYF. DNA of the CDR3: TGTGCCAGCACGGGTAGGACCCCGTACGAGCAGTACTTC.

This clonotype appeared many times. This chain connects TRBV2 to TRBJ1-1; D is undetermined. CDR3 length: 13 amino acids. Germline loops: CDR1 SNHLY, CDR2 FYNNEI. V lost 5 bases and J 4 bases, leaving 11 bases between the germline ends. This CDR3 reads CASSLDWGTEAFF. DNA for the CDR3: TGTGCCAGCAGTCTTGACTGGGGCACTGAAGCTTTCTTT.

This clonotype was seen repeatedly, ten times or more. CDR3 DNA: TGTGCCAGCAGCCAAGATGCAGGGGAAGGAAACACCATATATTTT. Translated: CASSQDAGEGNTIYF. The gene calls are TRBV4-2 and TRBJ1-3; tentatively, D is TRBD1 (6 bases). The CDR3 is made up of 15 amino acids. Trimming stripped 0 bases from V and 4 bases from J, with 10 bases between. Looked up from germline, CDR1 is LGHNA and CDR2 is YNFKEQ.

This chain joins TRBV7-2 and TRBJ2-2; TRBD2 matches at 10 bases. The CDR3 is made up of 17 amino acids. Germline-derived CDR1 and CDR2 are SGHTA and FQGNSA. J was trimmed by 5 bases and V by 1 base; bases with no gene match: 7. This CDR3 reads CASSLDSLAGVTGELFF. The CDR3 DNA follows: TGTGCCAGCAGCTTAGACTCGCTAGCGGGAGTAACCGGGGAGCTGTTTTTT.

In its sample, this clonotype was seen many times. This chain joins TRBV3-1 and TRBJ1-1, with D perhaps matching TRBD1 (5 bases). The CDR3 extends over 12 amino acids. Germline V gives CDR1 LGHDT, CDR2 YNNKEL (reference sequence). V lost 2 bases, J lost 6 bases, and 7 bases lay in between. The CDR3 sequence: CASSQWGAEAFF. The CDR3 DNA is TGTGCCAGCAGCCAATGGGGGGCTGAAGCTTTCTTT.

This clonotype was observed many times. This rearrangement joins TRBV9 to TRBJ2-2, with 9 bases identical to TRBD2. CDR1 is SGDLS, CDR2 YYNGEE, per germline. The CDR3 sequence is 16 residues long. J gave up 4 bases and V 4 bases, and 8 bases lay outside the gene matches. Here the CDR3 DNA reads TGTGCCAGCAGCACCGGCCTAGCGGGAATCACCGGGGAGCTGTTTTTT. Translation: CASSTGLAGITGELFF. Looking up the rest from reference TRBV9 and TRBJ2-2 gives the full variable domain: DSGVTQTPKHLITATGQRVTLRCSPRSGDLSVYWYQQSLDQGLQFLIQYYNGEERAKGNILERFSAQQFPDLHSELNLSSLELGDSALYFCASSTGLAGITGELFFGEGSRLTVL.